This T cell receptor beta chain was captured by sequencing in a study of blood T cell repertoires in COVID-19 (dated by TCRdb to the early 2020s). For the wider study: Collaborator samples came from the United States, Italy and Spain and covered acute and convalescent phases of COVID-19. The material from the prospective study consisted of cDNA or gDNA derived from T cells, B-cell-depleted T cells, or PBMCs. Subjects who had been exposed to COVID-19, were actively infected with it, or had recovered from it provided the deeply sampled blood TCRbeta repertoires that made up the dataset. The repertoires were released in a freely available public database meant as a resource for research on the immune response to SARS-CoV-2. The samples were drawn from two sources: the first 160 participants of the ongoing ImmuneRACE study, and over 950 subjects contributed by 6 global collaborators. Nearly every sample came with metadata listing a de-identified subject ID, COVID-19 status, age in years and sex. Where available, HLA class I and class II types were taken from metadata supplied by the sample provider and were not determined by assay-based typing.

TCRbeta CDR3 regions were amplified from genomic DNA using the immunoSEQ Assay, a bias-controlled multiplex PCR. In the source study's methods: Within the assay, amplification of reference gene primers was used to estimate how many nucleated cells each sample contained. To quantify the absolute abundance of each unique TCRbeta CDR3 rearrangement, sequence reads were collapsed and filtered. For each sample, productive Simpson clonality was calculated as the square root of Simpson's diversity index over productive rearrangements. The source is immuneACCESS, and TCRdb retained only in-frame sequences with V and J called. Part of the clones is not carried over; for the studies checked, unresolved V genes explain less than half of this, and the remainder is unexplained. D and trimming come from the DNA, and the V and J calls and clone size come from that table. Recorded for this sample are roughly 250,000 clones; 86% of them occurred a single time. Over 9.5% of the sample rests with the top ten.

The germline V gene specifies MGHRA as CDR1 and YSYEKL as CDR2. The CDR3 goes from the cysteine to the phenylalanine over 16 residues. Only the CDR3 DNA is retained, 48 bases long and in frame from the first base. Clipping removes 2 bases from V and 5 bases from J, with 3 as the unmatched junction base count. One collaborating source in Seattle enrolled patients during active infection and followed them longitudinally through the course of disease. Whole blood was collected in K2EDTA tubes by collaborating institutions according to the institutions' own protocols. For TCRbeta analysis, collaborators shipped samples in one of three forms: frozen whole blood, isolated PBMCs, or DNA extracted from either of those sample types. Points on this clone: Its antigen is unknown. Per-base quality was not reported, and no clone a single base away is much larger than it.

The paper's findings and limits, for the study overall: The amount of clinical and demographic metadata varied by source and participant and was provided uncurated.

The chain is encoded by TRBV4-1 joined to TRBJ2-1, and 13 junctional nucleotides match TRBD2. Sequenced material: peripheral blood. This TCR came from a woman under 40 with COVID-19, enrolled during active disease. This receptor has the CDR3 CASSQMGLAGNNEQFF. The base sequence is TGCGCCAGCAGCCAAATGGGACTAGCGGGGAACAATGAGCAGTTCTTC.